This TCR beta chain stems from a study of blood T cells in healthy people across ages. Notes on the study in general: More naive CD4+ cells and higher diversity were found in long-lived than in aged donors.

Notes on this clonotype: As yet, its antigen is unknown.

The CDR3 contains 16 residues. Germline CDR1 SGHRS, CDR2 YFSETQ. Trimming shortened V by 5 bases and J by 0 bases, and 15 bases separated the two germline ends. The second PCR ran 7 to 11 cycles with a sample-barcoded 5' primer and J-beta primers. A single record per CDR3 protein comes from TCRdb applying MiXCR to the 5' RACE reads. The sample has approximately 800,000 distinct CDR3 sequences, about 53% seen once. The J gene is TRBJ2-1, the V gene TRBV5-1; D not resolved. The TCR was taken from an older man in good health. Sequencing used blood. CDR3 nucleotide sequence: TGCGCCAGCAGGGGCCCCCCGGAGAGCTCCTACAATGAGCAGTTCTTC. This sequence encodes CASRGPPESSYNEQFF.